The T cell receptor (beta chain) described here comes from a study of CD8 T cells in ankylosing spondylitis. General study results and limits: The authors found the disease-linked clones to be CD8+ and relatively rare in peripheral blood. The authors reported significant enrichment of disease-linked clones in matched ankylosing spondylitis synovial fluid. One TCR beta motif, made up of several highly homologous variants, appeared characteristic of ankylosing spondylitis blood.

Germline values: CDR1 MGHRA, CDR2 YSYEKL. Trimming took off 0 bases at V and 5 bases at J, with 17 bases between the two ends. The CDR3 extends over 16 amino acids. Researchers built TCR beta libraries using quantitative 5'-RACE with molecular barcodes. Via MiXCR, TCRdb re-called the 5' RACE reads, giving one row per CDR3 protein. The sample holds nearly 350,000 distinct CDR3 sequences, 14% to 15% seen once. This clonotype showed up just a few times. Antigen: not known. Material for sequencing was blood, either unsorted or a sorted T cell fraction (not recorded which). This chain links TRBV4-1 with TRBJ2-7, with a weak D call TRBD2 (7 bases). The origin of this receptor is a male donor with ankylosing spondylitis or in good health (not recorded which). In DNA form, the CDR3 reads TGCGCCAGCAGCCAAGAACGGGGGGCAGGGAAACACGAGCAGTACTTC. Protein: CASSQERGAGKHEQYF.